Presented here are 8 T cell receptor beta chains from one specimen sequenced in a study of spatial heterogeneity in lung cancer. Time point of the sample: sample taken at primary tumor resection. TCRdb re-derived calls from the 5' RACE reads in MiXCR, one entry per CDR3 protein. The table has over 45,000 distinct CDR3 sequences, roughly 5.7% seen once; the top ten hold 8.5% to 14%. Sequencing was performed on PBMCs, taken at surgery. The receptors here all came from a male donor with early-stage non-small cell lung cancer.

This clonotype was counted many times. CDR3 sequence reads: CASSPADLSEKLFF. The DNA for the CDR3 is TGTGCCAGCAGCCCCGCGGACTTGTCGGAAAAACTGTTTTTT. This chain links TRBV12-3 or TRBV12-4 with TRBJ1-4; D is undetermined. Trimming took off 6 bases at V and 8 bases at J, with 16 bases between the two ends. This CDR3 has 14 residues.

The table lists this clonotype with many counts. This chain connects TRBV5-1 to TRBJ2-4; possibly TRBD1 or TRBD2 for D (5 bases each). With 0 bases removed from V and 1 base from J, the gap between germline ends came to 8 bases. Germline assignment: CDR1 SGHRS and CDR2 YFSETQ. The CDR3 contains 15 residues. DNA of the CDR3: TGCGCCAGCAGCTTGGGAGGGGCGGCCAAAAACATTCAGTACTTC. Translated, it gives CASSLGGAAKNIQYF.

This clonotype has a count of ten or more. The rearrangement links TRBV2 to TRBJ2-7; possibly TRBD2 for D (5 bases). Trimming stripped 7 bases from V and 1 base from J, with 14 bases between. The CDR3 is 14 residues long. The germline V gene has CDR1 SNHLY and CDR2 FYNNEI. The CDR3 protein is CASINRGFSYEQYF. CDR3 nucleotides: TGTGCCAGCATCAACAGAGGGTTTTCCTACGAGCAGTACTTC.

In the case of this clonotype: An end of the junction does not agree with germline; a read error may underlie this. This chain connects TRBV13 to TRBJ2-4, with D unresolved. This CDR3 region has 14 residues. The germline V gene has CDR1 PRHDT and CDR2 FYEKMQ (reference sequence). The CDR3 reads CVSSEVLAKNIQYF. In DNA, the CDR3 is TGTGTCAGCAGCGAGGTACTAGCCAAAAACATTCAGTACTTC.

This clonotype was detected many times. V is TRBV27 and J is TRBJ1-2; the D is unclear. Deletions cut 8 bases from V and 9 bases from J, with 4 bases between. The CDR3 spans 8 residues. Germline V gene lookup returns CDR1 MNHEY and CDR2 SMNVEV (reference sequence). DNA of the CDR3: TGTGCCAGCCGAAGCTACACCTTC. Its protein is CASRSYTF.

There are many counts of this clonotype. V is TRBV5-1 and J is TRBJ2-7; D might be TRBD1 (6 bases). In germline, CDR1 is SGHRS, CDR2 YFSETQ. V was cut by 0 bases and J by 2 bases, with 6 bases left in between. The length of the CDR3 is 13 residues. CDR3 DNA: TGCGCCAGCAGCTTGGAGGGGGCCTACGAGCAGTACTTC. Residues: CASSLEGAYEQYF. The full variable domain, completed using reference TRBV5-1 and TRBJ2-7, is KAGVTQTPRYLIKTRGQQVTLSCSPISGHRSVSWYQQTPGQGLQFLFEYFSETQRNKGNFPGRFSGRQFSNSRSEMNVSTLELGDSALYLCASSLEGAYEQYFGPGTRLTVT.

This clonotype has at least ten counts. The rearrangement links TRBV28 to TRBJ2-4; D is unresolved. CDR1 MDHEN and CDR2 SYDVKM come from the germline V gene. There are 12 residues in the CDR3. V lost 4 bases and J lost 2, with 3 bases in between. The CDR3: CASSYPKNIQYF. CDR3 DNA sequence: TGTGCCAGCAGTTACCCCAAAAACATTCAGTACTTC.

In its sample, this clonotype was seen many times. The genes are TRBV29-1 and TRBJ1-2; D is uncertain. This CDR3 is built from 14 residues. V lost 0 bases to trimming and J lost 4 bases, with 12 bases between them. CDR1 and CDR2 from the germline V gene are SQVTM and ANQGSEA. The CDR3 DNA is TGCAGCGTTGAAGAATCTGACCCGAGCTATGGCTACACCTTC. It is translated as CSVEESDPSYGYTF.